This passage covers 8 T cell receptor beta chains from one sample sequenced in a study of T cell repertoires in cytomegalovirus infection. TCRdb passed the reads through MiXCR, listing each CDR3 protein once. Of 200,000 to 300,000 distinct CDR3 sequences listed, approximately 13% were seen once; the top ten hold 7% to 9.5%. Material for sequencing was PBMCs. These receptors all come from a human donor in good health (CMV status not recorded). Some clones in this sample may be carry-over from other donors' samples.

J is TRBJ2-2 and V is TRBV11-2; D call uncertain. V lost 5 bases, J lost 2 bases, and 9 bases lay in between. CDR3 length: 14 residues. Looked up from germline, CDR1 is SGHAT and CDR2 is FQNNGV. CDR3 in amino acids: CASSPLGNTGELFF. The CDR3 DNA reads as TGTGCCAGCAGCCCCTTGGGTAACACCGGGGAGCTGTTTTTT. The full variable domain, its missing parts supplied by reference TRBV11-2 and TRBJ2-2, is EAGVAQSPRYKIIEKRQSVAFWCNPISGHATLYWYQQILGQGPKLLIQFQNNGVVDDSQLPKDRFSAERLKGVDSTLKIQPAKLEDSAVYLCASSPLGNTGELFFGEGSRLTVL.

The rearrangement joins TRBV6-4 to TRBJ2-7; D assignment may be TRBD1 or TRBD2 (7 bases each). This CDR3 region has 13 residues. Trimming removed 6 bases at V and 4 bases at J, with 13 bases between. The germline CDR1 and CDR2 sequences are MRHNA and SNTAGT. The CDR3 DNA reads as TGTGCCAGCAGCGCGGGGGACAGTTACGAGCAGTACTTC. This sequence encodes CASSAGDSYEQYF.

This rearrangement joins TRBV28 to TRBJ2-2; D remains unclear. V gave up 2 bases and J gave up 5 bases, with 6 bases separating them. The germline V gene has CDR1 MDHEN and CDR2 SYDVKM. This CDR3 has 13 residues. The CDR3 DNA sequence: TGTGCCAGCAGTTTAGGGAAAACCGGGGAGCTGTTTTTT. Residues: CASSLGKTGELFF.

At least ten counts were recorded for this clonotype. The CDR3 sequence: CASSTRTGYYEQYF. The CDR3 DNA sequence: TGTGCCAGCAGCACGCGGACAGGGTACTACGAGCAGTACTTC. The chain couples TRBV7-9 to TRBJ2-7, with TRBD1 identical over 8 bases. The germline gives CDR1 SEHNR, CDR2 FQNEAQ (reference sequence). The CDR3 contains 14 residues. Trimming took 5 bases from V and 3 from J; bases not matched to a gene: 6.

This clonotype was detected ten times or more. V and J are TRBV7-2 and TRBJ1-1, with TRBD1 as a possible D gene (6 bases). CDR1 and CDR2 from the germline V gene are SGHTA and FQGNSA. The V end lost 5 bases, the J end lost 1 base, and 14 bases lay between the germline ends. This CDR3 comprises 15 residues. This CDR3 is CASSPNRAWNTEAFF. The CDR3 bases are TGTGCCAGCAGCCCAAACAGGGCTTGGAACACTGAAGCTTTCTTT.

To note about this clonotype: A much bigger clone sits one base away, suggesting this may be a read error. V usage is TRBV7-2 and J usage is TRBJ1-6; tentative D call: TRBD1 (5 bases). The V end lost 4 bases, the J end lost 9 bases, and 19 bases lay between the germline ends. The germline CDR1 and CDR2 sequences are SGHTA and FQGNSA. This CDR3 is 16 amino acids long. CDR3 sequence: CASSSYRGPIVSPLHF. The DNA of the CDR3 is TGTGCCAGCAGCTCATATCGGGGACCCATCGTTTCACCCCTCCACTTT.

V usage is TRBV7-3 and J usage is TRBJ2-3; 10 bases map to TRBD2. CDR3 length: 16 residues. Germline V gene lookup returns CDR1 SGHTA and CDR2 FQGTGA. J was trimmed by 5 bases and V by 5 bases; bases with no gene match: 10. CDR3 DNA sequence: TGTGCCAGCAGCCCGGGAGCGGGGGGGCCTGAAGATACGCAGTATTTT. It is translated as CASSPGAGGPEDTQYF.

Many counts were recorded for this clonotype. V gene TRBV7-2 combines with J gene TRBJ1-1; unclear D gene. V lost 3 bases and J lost 4, with 21 bases in between. The germline V gene has CDR1 SGHTA and CDR2 FQGNSA. The CDR3 runs to 17 residues. CDR3 sequence: CASSFGLRSRLGTEAFF. The CDR3 bases are TGTGCCAGCAGCTTTGGGCTTAGGTCAAGGCTGGGCACTGAAGCTTTCTTT.